Shown below are 7 T cell receptor beta chains from a single sample sequenced in a study of shared clonotypes between healthy human individuals. Profiled with immunoSEQ multiplex PCR; TCRdb holds only in-frame clones, not every one. The repertoire includes roughly 640,000 clones, 97% of them detected once, and around 0.057% sits in the top ten. Sequencing input: naive CD4+ T cells sorted from blood. The subset here: CD45RA+ positively selected. The receptor set was obtained from a woman in her twenties or thirties in good health.

The chain couples TRBV5-1 to TRBJ2-7, with 8 bases matching TRBD1. J gave up 6 bases and V 6 bases, and 11 bases lay outside the gene matches. The CDR3 contains 14 residues. Per germline, CDR1 SGHRS and CDR2 YFSETQ. The CDR3 protein is CASKFPGGSGEQYF. The DNA for the CDR3 is TGCGCCAGCAAGTTCCCAGGGGGCTCGGGCGAGCAGTACTTC.

The chain recombines TRBV2 with TRBJ2-7; 9 nucleotides agree with TRBD1. Looked up from germline, CDR1 is SNHLY and CDR2 is FYNNEI. The CDR3 is 13 residues long. V lost 8 bases, J lost 7 bases, and 9 bases stayed unmatched. CDR3 DNA sequence: TGTGCCAGCTGGGGGTACAGGGGGCTTGAGCAGTACTTC. Translated: CASWGYRGLEQYF.

This rearrangement joins TRBV2 to TRBJ2-7; 14 bases line up with TRBD2. With 4 bases clipped from V and 12 bases from J, the junction kept 11 bases outside the gene matches. CDR3 length: 15 residues. Germline V gives CDR1 SNHLY, CDR2 FYNNEI. The CDR3 DNA reads TGTGCCAGCAGTGGCTCTGGGACTAGCGGGAGAAGTCGGTACTTC. This gives the protein CASSGSGTSGRSRYF. The full variable domain, with the rest looked up from reference TRBV2 and TRBJ2-7, is EPEVTQTPSHQVTQMGQEVILRCVPISNHLYFYWYRQILGQKVEFLVSFYNNEISEKSEIFDDQFSVERPDGSNFTLKIRSTKLEDSAMYFCASSGSGTSGRSRYFGPGTRLTVT.

This sequence joins TRBV29-1 and TRBJ2-3; 9 nucleotides align to TRBD2. V gave up 8 bases and J gave up 2 bases; unmatched junction bases: 14. CDR3 length equals 16 residues. Per the germline V gene, CDR1 is SQVTM and CDR2 is ANQGSEA. CDR3 DNA: TGCAGCTCCCGGGGGACTAGCAGAGGTTCCACAGATACGCAGTATTTT. Protein: CSSRGTSRGSTDTQYF.

This chain joins TRBV5-5 and TRBJ2-4, with D perhaps matching TRBD2 (5 bases). Germline V lookup: CDR1 SGHKS, CDR2 YYEKEE (reference sequence). The V end lost 4 bases, the J end lost 1 base, and 12 bases lay between the germline ends. The CDR3 has 15 amino acids. The CDR3 reads CASSHLPGAKNIQYF. CDR3 nucleotide sequence: TGTGCCAGCAGCCATCTCCCGGGGGCCAAAAACATTCAGTACTTC.

The rearrangement joins TRBV7-9 to TRBJ1-4; possible D gene TRBD1, 6 bases. The CDR3 contains 15 residues. Germline CDR1 reads SEHNR; CDR2 reads FQNEAQ (reference sequence). Trimming shortened V by 5 bases and J by 8 bases, and 18 bases separated the two germline ends. CDR3 sequence reads: CASSPPGGQEEKLFF. As DNA, the CDR3 is TGTGCCAGCAGCCCTCCTGGGGGGCAGGAAGAAAAACTGTTTTTT.

V gene TRBV7-7 combines with J gene TRBJ2-1; 7 bases are shared with TRBD1. Germline CDR1 is SSHAT and CDR2 is FNYEAQ (reference sequence). J gave up 8 bases and V 3 bases, and 4 bases lay outside the gene matches. CDR3 length equals 13 residues. The CDR3 sequence: CASSLTGRDEQFF. CDR3 nucleotides: TGTGCCAGCAGCTTGACAGGGCGGGATGAGCAGTTCTTC.